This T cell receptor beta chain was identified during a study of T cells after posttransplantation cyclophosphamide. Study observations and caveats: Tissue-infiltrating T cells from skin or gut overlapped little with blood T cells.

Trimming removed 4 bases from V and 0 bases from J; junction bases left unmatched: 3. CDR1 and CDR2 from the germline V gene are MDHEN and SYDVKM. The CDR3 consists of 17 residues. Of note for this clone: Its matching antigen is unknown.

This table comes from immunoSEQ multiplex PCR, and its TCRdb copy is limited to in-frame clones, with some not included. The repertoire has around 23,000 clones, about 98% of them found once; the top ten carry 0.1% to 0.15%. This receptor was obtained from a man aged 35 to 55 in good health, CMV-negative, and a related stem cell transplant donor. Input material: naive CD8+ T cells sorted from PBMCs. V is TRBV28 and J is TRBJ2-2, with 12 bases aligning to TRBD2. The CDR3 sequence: CASSSLAGGPNTGELFF. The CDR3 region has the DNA TGTGCCAGCAGTTCACTAGCGGGAGGTCCGAACACCGGGGAGCTGTTTTTT.